Reported below is one T cell receptor (beta chain). This sample stems from a study of shared clonotypes between healthy human individuals. Sequencing was performed with immunoSEQ multiplex PCR; in TCRdb, only in-frame clones are kept and a portion is missing. Altogether 190,000 or so clones are present, approximately 60% being singletons, with the ten largest covering over 9.5%. This clonotype was sampled from a man aged 30 to 39 in good health. Material: memory CD4+ T cells sorted from blood. Subset noted: CD45RA-negative fraction.

The CDR3, as DNA: TGTGCCAGCAGCCTCCCGGGGCAGGGCTTGCAGCCCCAGCATTTT. It codes for CASSLPGQGLQPQHF. The rearrangement links TRBV28 to TRBJ1-5; TRBD1 is a possible D gene (5 bases). The CDR3 consists of 15 residues. Trimming pared 6 bases from V and 7 bases from J, leaving 19 bases between. CDR1 and CDR2 (germline): MDHEN, SYDVKM.